Here is one T cell receptor (beta chain) with its context. The data were obtained in a study of spatial heterogeneity in lung cancer. Study-level information: Within raw reads, each unique TCR and UMI combination appeared on average more than ten times.

V dropped 9 bases and J dropped 4; count of bases not matched to a gene: 10. Germline loops: CDR1 MDHEN, CDR2 SYDVKM. The CDR3 has 14 amino acids. Every individual TCR cDNA molecule carried its own unique molecular identifier, which allowed correction of PCR and sequencing errors. TCRdb recomputed calls from the 5' RACE reads with MiXCR, one row per CDR3 protein. Here the sample spans just under 95,000 distinct CDR3 sequences, roughly 12% being singletons. The time point was: sample taken at primary tumor resection. Whole RNA obtained from tumor, nontumor lung or frozen PBMC underwent sequencing without sorting. Patients with untreated early-stage non-small cell lung cancer, numbering 72, were the donors.

This sequence originates from a male donor with early-stage non-small cell lung cancer. The source was PBMCs, collected at surgery. V usage is TRBV28 and J usage is TRBJ2-5, with 8 bases matching TRBD2. The CDR3 protein is CASLTAAGGETQYF. CDR3 DNA: TGTGCCAGTCTGACTGCGGCGGGAGGAGAGACCCAGTACTTC.